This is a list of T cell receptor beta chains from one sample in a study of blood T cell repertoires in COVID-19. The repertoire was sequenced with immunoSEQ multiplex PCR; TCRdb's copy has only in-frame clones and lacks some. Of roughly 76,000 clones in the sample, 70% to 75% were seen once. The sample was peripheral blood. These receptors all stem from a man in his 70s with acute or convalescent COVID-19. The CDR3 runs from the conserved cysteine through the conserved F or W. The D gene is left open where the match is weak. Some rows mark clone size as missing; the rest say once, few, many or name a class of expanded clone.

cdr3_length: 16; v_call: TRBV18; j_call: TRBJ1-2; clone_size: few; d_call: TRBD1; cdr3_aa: CASSAGTGVANYGYTF; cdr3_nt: TGTGCCAGCTCAGCCGGGACAGGAGTAGCTAACTATGGCTACACCTTC
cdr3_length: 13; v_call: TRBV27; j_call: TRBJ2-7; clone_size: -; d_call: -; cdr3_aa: CASSFLSSYEQYF; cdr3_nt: TGTGCCAGCAGTTTCCTCAGCTCCTACGAGCAGTACTTC
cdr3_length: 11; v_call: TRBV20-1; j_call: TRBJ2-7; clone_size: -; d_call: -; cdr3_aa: CSWGRDYEQYF; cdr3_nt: TGCAGCTGGGGCAGGGACTACGAGCAGTACTTC
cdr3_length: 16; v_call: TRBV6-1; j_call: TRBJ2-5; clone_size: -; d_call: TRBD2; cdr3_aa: CASSEGAAGAWGTQYF; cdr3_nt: TGTGCCAGCAGTGAAGGGGCAGCGGGGGCCTGGGGGACCCAGTACTTC
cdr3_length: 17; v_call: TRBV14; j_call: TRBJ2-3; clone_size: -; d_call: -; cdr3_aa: CASSLNTELWSTDTQYF; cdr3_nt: TGTGCCAGCAGCTTAAATACAGAACTGTGGTCCACAGATACGCAGTATTTT
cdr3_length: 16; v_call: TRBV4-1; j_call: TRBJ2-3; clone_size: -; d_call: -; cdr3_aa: CASSQYRVPSTDTQYF; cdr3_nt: TGCGCCAGCAGCCAGTACAGGGTGCCGAGCACAGATACGCAGTATTTT
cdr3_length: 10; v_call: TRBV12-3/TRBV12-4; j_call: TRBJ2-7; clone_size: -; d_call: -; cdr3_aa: CASATYEQYF; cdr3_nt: TGTGCCAGCGCTACGTACGAGCAGTACTTC
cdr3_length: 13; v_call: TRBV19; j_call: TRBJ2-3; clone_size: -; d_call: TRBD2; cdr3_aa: CASSGSGRGTQYF; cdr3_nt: TGTGCCAGTAGCGGGAGCGGGAGGGGTACGCAGTATTTT
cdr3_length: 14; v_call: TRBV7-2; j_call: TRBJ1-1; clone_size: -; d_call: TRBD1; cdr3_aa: CASSLVQGVTEAFF; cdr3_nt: TGTGCCAGCAGCTTAGTCCAGGGGGTCACTGAAGCTTTCTTT
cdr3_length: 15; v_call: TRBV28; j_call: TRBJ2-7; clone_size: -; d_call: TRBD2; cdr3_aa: CASSLPGLAAYEQYF; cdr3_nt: TGTGCCAGCAGTCTCCCGGGACTAGCGGCTTACGAGCAGTACTTC
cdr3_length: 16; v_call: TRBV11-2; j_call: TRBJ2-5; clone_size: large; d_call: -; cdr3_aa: CASSSRDTDPQETQYF; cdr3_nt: TGTGCCAGCAGCTCCCGGGACACGGACCCCCAAGAGACCCAGTACTTC
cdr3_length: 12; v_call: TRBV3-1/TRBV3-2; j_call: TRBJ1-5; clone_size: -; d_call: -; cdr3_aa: CASSLSGQPQHF; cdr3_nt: TGTGCCAGCAGCCTCTCGGGGCAGCCCCAGCATTTT
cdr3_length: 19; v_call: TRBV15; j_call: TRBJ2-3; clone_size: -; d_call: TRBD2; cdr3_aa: CATSRTLRGGGEPRDTQYF; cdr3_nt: TGTGCCACCAGCAGGACCCTACGGGGGGGAGGCGAACCACGAGATACGCAGTATTTT
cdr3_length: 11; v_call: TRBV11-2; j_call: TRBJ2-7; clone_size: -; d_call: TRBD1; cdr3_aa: CASSLGTGQYF; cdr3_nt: TGTGCCAGCAGCTTAGGGACAGGGCAGTACTTC
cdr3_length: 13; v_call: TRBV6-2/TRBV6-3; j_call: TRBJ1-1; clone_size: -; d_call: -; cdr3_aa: CASSSYRDTEAFF; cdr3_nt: TGTGCCAGCAGTTCGTACAGGGACACTGAAGCTTTCTTT
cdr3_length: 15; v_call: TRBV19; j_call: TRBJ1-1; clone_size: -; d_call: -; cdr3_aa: CASSPRQSKNTEAFF; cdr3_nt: TGTGCCAGTAGTCCTCGACAGTCGAAGAACACTGAAGCTTTCTTT
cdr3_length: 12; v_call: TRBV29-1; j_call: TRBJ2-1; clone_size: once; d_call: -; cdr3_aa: CSVEAQYNEQFF; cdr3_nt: TGCAGCGTTGAAGCACAGTACAATGAGCAGTTCTTC
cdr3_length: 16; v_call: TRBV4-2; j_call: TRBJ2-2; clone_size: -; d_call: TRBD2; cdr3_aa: CASSPLAGPNTGELFF; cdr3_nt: TGTGCCAGCAGCCCATTAGCGGGTCCGAACACCGGGGAGCTGTTTTTT
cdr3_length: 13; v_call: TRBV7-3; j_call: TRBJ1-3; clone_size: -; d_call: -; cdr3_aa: CASSLQGGNTIYF; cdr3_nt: TGTGCCAGCAGCTTACAGGGGGGAAACACCATATATTTT
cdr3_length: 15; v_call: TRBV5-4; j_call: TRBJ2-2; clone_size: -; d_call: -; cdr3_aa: CASSAAGTLTGELFF; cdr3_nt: TGTGCCAGCAGCGCTGCCGGGACTTTGACCGGGGAGCTGTTTTTT
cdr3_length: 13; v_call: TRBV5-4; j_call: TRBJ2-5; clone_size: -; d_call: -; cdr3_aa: CASSLMSGETQYF; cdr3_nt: TGTGCCAGCAGCTTAATGAGCGGGGAGACCCAGTACTTC
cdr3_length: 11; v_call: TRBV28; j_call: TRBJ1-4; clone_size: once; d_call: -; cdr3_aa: CASSQREKLFF; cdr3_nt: TGTGCCAGCAGCCAGAGGGAAAAACTGTTTTTT
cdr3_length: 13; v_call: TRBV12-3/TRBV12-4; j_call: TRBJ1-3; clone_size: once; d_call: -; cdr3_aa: CASTLSSGNTIYF; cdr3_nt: TGTGCCAGCACACTAAGCTCTGGAAACACCATATATTTT
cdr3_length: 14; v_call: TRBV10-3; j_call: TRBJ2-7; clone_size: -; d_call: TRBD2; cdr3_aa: CAISESLAGAEQYF; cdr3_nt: TGTGCCATCAGTGAGTCGCTAGCGGGAGCCGAGCAGTACTTC
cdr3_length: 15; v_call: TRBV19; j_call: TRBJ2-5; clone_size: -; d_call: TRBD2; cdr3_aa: CASSIVGTSSGTQYF; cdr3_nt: TGTGCCAGTAGTATAGTTGGGACTAGCAGCGGGACCCAGTACTTC
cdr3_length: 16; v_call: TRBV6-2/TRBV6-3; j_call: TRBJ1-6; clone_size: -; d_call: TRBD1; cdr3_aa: CASSYGWTGQPPPLHF; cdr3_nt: TGTGCCAGCAGTTACGGCTGGACAGGGCAACCCCCACCCCTCCACTTT
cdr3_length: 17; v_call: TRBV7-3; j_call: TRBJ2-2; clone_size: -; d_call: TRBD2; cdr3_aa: CASSPGSGRSSTGELFF; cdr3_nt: TGTGCCAGCAGCCCCGGTAGCGGGAGGTCTAGCACCGGGGAGCTGTTTTTT
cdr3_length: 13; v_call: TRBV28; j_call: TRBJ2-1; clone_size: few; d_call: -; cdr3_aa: CASCGTGDDEQFF; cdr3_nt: TGTGCCAGCTGTGGGACGGGAGATGATGAGCAGTTCTTC
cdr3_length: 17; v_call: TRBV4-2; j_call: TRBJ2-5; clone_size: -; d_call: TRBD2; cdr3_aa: CASSLGGLAGYGETQYF; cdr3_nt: TGTGCCAGCAGCCTCGGAGGACTAGCGGGATACGGAGAGACCCAGTACTTC
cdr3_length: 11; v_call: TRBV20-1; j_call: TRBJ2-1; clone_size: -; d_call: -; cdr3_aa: CSASRGSEQFF; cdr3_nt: TGCAGTGCTAGTAGAGGGAGTGAGCAGTTCTTC
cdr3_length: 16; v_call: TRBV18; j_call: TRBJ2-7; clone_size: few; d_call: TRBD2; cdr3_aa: CASSPALADYSYEQYF; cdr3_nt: TGTGCCAGCTCACCAGCTCTAGCGGATTACTCCTACGAGCAGTACTTC
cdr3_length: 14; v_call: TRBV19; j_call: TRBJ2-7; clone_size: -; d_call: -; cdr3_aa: CASSPPRQTYEQYF; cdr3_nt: TGTGCCAGTAGTCCCCCGAGACAGACCTACGAGCAGTACTTC
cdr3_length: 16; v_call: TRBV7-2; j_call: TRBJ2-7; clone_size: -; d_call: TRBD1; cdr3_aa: CASSLGYKQGPYEQYF; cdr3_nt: TGTGCCAGCAGCTTAGGATATAAACAGGGGCCCTACGAGCAGTACTTC
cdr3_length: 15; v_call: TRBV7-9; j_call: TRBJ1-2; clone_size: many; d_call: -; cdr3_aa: CASSLGVAGSYGYTF; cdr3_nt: TGTGCCAGCAGCTTAGGGGTGGCGGGGAGCTATGGCTACACCTTC
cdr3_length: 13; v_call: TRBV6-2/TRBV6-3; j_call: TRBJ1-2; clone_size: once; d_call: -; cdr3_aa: CASSYEEHYGYTF; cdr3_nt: TGTGCCAGCAGTTACGAGGAGCACTATGGCTACACCTTC
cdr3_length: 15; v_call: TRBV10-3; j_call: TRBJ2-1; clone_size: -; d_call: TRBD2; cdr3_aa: CAISRAGGPGNEQFF; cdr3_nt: TGTGCCATCAGCAGAGCGGGAGGGCCGGGGAATGAGCAGTTCTTC
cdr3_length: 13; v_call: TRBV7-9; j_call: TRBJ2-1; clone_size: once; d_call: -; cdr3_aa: CASSFSRESEQFF; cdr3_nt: TGTGCCAGCAGCTTTAGTCGAGAGAGTGAGCAGTTCTTC
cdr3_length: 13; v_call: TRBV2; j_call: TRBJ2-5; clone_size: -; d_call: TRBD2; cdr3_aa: CAFETSAQETQYF; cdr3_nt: TGTGCCTTTGAGACTAGCGCTCAAGAGACCCAGTACTTC
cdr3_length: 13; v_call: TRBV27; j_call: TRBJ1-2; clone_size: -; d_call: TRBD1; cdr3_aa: CASRTGGQGGYTF; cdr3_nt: TGTGCCAGCAGAACTGGGGGACAGGGTGGCTACACCTTC
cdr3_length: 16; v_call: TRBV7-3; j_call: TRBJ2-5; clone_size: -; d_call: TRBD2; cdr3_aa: CASSFNALAEGETQYF; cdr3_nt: TGTGCCAGCAGCTTCAACGCCCTAGCGGAGGGGGAGACCCAGTACTTC
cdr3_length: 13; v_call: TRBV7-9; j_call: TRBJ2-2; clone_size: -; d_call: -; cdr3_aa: CASSLNAAGELFF; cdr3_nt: TGTGCCAGCAGCTTAAACGCGGCCGGGGAGCTGTTTTTT
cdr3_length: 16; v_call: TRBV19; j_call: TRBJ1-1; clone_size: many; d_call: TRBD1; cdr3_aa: CASIGQAIYHFTEAFF; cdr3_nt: TGTGCCAGTATCGGACAGGCAATATACCATTTTACTGAAGCTTTCTTT
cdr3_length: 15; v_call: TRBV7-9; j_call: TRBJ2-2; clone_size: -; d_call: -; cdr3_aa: CASSPPVTNTGELFF; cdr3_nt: TGTGCCAGCAGCCCCCCGGTTACGAACACCGGGGAGCTGTTTTTT
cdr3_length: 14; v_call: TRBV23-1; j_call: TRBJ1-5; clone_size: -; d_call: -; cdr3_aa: CASSPPGDNQPQHF; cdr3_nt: TGCGCCAGCAGCCCCCCGGGGGACAATCAGCCCCAGCATTTT
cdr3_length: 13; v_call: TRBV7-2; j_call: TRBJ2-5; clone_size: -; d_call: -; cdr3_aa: CASSVQRGETQYF; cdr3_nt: TGTGCCAGCAGCGTACAGAGAGGGGAGACCCAGTACTTC
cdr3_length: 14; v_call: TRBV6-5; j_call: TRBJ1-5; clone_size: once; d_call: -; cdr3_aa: CASSNIQGRQPQHF; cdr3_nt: TGTGCCAGCAGTAATATTCAGGGTAGGCAGCCCCAGCATTTT
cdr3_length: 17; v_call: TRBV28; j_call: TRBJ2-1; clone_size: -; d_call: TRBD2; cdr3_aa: CASSRILTSGSNNEQFF; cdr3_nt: TGTGCCAGCAGTCGAATCTTAACTAGCGGGAGTAACAATGAGCAGTTCTTC
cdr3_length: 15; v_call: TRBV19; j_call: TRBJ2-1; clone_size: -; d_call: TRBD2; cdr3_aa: CASRKFSGRGNEQFF; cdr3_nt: TGTGCCAGTAGGAAATTTAGCGGGAGAGGGAATGAGCAGTTCTTC
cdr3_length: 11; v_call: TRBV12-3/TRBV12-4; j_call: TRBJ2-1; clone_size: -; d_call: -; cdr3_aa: CASRSYNEQFF; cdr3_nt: TGTGCCAGCAGGAGCTACAATGAGCAGTTCTTC
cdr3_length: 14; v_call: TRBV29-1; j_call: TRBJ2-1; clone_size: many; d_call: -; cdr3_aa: CSVDGFGREDEQFF; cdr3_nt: TGCAGCGTTGACGGGTTCGGCAGGGAGGATGAGCAGTTCTTC
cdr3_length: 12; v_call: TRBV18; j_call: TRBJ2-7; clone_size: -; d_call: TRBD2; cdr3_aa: CASSRGGYEQYF; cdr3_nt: TGTGCCAGCTCACGGGGGGGGTACGAGCAGTACTTC